This T cell receptor beta chain was found in a study of cytomegalovirus exposure and HLA in healthy donors. Turning to this clone: Its cognate antigen is unknown.

General study results and limits: Apparent HLA restriction characterized most CMV-associated TCR beta chains in a later analysis.

The germline gives CDR1 LNHDA, CDR2 SQIVND (reference sequence). This CDR3 is 14 amino acids long. The ends lost 4 bases at V and 4 bases at J; junction bases unmatched: 4. Both 60 Vbeta primers and 13 Jbeta primers went into the PCR. Here immunoSEQ multiplex PCR was the method, and the copy in TCRdb shows in-frame clones only, minus some. The sample consists of more than 110,000 clones, 80% of them appearing once. Although they were nominally healthy when sampled, donors likely had unrecorded immune exposures. The source of this sequence is a male donor in good health and CMV-seropositive. Material: PBMCs. This sequence joins TRBV19 and TRBJ2-7; 10 bases fit TRBD1. The DNA of the CDR3 is TGTGCCAGTAGTAGGGACAGGGGAGTATACGAGCAGTACTTC. Translating it yields CASSRDRGVYEQYF.